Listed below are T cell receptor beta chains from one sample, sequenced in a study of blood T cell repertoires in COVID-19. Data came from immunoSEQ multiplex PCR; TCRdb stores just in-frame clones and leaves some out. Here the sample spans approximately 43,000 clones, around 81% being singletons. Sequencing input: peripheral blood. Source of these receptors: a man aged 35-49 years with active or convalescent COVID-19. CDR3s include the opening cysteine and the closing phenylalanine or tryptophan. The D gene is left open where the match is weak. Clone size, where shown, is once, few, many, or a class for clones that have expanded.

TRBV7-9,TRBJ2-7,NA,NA,TGTGCCAGCAGCTTAGACAGCAGGTTGTGGGAGCAGTACTTC,CASSLDSRLWEQYF
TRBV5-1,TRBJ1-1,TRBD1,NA,TGCGCCAGCTCCGAGTCGGACAGGGAGGCTTTCTTT,CASSESDREAFF
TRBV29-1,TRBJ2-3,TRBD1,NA,TGCAGCGTTCGGGGGACAGGGGGTTCCACAGATACGCAGTATTTT,CSVRGTGGSTDTQYF
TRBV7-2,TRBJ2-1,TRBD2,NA,TGTGCCAGCTCCGAGGCTAGCGGGGGATACTACAATGAGCAGTTCTTC,CASSEASGGYYNEQFF
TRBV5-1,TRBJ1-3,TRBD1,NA,TGCGCCAGCAGCCTGGACAGGTCGGCTGGAAACACCATATATTTT,CASSLDRSAGNTIYF
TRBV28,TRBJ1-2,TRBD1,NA,TGTGCCAGCAGTCTCCGACCCAGGGGGAACTATGGCTACACCTTC,CASSLRPRGNYGYTF
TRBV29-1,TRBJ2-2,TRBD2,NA,TGCAGCGTAGCGGGAGGGCCGAACACCGGGGAGCTGTTTTTT,CSVAGGPNTGELFF
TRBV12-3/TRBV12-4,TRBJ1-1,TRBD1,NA,TGTGCCAGCAGGGGACAGGGCTACACTGAAGCTTTCTTT,CASRGQGYTEAFF
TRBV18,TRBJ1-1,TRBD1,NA,TGTGCCAGCTCACCAAGGCAACAGGGGATCGCTGAAGCTTTCTTT,CASSPRQQGIAEAFF
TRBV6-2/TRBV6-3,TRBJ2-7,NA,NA,TGTGCCAGCAGTCGACCTAGAAACGAGCAGTACTTC,CASSRPRNEQYF
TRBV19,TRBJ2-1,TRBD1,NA,TGTGCCAGTAGTTCCCCGAGGGACAGGGGTTCTTCTTACAATGAGCAGTTCTTC,CASSSPRDRGSSYNEQFF
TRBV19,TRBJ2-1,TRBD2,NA,TGTGCCAGTAGTACCGGGACTAGCGGGAGATGGTACAATGAGCAGTTCTTC,CASSTGTSGRWYNEQFF
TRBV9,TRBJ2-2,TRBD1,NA,TGTGCCAGCAGCCCCCAGGGGGTAGAGGCCGGGGAGCTGTTTTTT,CASSPQGVEAGELFF
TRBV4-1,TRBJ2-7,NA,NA,TGCGCCAGCAGCCCAAGGGGGGGCGAGCAGTACTTC,CASSPRGGEQYF
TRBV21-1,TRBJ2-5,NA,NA,TGTGCCAGCAGCAAATATCAAACTAGCGGGTACCAAGAGACCCAGTACTTC,CASSKYQTSGYQETQYF
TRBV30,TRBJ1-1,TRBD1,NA,TGTGCCTGGAGTGACCTGACAGGGAGAGGCACTGAAGCTTTCTTT,CAWSDLTGRGTEAFF
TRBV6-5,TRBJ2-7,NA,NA,TGTGCCAGCAGTACAGCGGATTACGAGCAGTACTTC,CASSTADYEQYF
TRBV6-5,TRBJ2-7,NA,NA,TGTGCCAGCAGTTACAATGTCGGAGCCTACGAGCAGTACTTC,CASSYNVGAYEQYF
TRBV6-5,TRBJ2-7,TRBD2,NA,TGTGCCAGCAGCGAGACTAGCGGGCGGAACTTC,CASSETSGRNF
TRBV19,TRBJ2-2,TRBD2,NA,TGTGCCAGTAGTAGGGGGACTAGCGGGAAGACCGGGGAGCTGTTTTTT,CASSRGTSGKTGELFF
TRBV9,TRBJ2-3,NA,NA,TGTGCCAGCAGCGTTAGCGGAAGCACAGATACGCAGTATTTT,CASSVSGSTDTQYF
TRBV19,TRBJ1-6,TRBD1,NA,TGTGCCAGTAGTATGGGACAGGGAAATTCACCCCTCCACTTT,CASSMGQGNSPLHF
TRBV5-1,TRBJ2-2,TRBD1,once,TGCGCCAGCACCTTTGGGGCCCCAGGGGGCGGCACCGGGGAGCTGTTTTTT,CASTFGAPGGGTGELFF
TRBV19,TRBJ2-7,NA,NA,TGTGCCAGTAGTAGAACGGTAAGCTCCTACGAGCAGTACTTC,CASSRTVSSYEQYF
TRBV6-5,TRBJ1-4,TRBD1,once,TGTGCCAGCAGCCTTAACAGGGGAGGAAGGGAAAAACTGTTTTTT,CASSLNRGGREKLFF
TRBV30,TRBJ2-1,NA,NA,TGTGCCTGGAGTAGAGGGCTCTCCTACAATGAGCAGTTCTTC,CAWSRGLSYNEQFF
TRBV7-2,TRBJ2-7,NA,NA,TGTGCCAGCAGCTTAGTGAGTGGGGCGTACGAGCAGTACTTC,CASSLVSGAYEQYF
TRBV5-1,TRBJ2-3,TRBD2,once,TGCGCCAGCAGCCGCGCGGCGGGGGGTGGTCCAGATACGCAGTATTTT,CASSRAAGGGPDTQYF
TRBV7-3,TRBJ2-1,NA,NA,TGTGCCAGCAGCTTAGGGAGGAACGATGAGCAGTTCTTC,CASSLGRNDEQFF
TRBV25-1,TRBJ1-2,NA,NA,TGTGCCAGCAGTCCTGGCAACCTCAACTATGGCTACACCTTC,CASSPGNLNYGYTF
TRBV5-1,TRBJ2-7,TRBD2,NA,TGCGCCAGCAGCTTGGGCCTAGCGGGAGCCTACGAGCAGTACTTC,CASSLGLAGAYEQYF
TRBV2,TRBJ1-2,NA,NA,TGTGCCAGCAAAAGTACGGCAGGGAATCGAGGTAGCTACACCTTC,CASKSTAGNRGSYTF
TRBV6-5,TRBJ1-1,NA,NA,TGTGCCAGCAGTTACCTCAACAGACCAGCGAACACTGAAGCTTTCTTT,CASSYLNRPANTEAFF
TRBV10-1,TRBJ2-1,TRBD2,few,TGCGCCAGCAGTCGGGAGGGGACGTACAATGAGCAGTTCTTC,CASSREGTYNEQFF
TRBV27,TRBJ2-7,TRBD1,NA,TGTGCCAGCAGACGGGGGGACAGGGGGGGCGAGCAGTACTTC,CASRRGDRGGEQYF
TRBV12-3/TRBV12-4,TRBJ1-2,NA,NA,TGTGCCAGCAGTTTAATAGGGGTTTCGGGCTACACCTTC,CASSLIGVSGYTF
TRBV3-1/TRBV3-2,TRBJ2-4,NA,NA,TGTGCCAGCAGCCAAACAGTAGCCAAAAACATTCAGTACTTC,CASSQTVAKNIQYF
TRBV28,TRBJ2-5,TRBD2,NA,TGTGCCAGCAGTTTATATCTTCTCGGAGGGAGGGCCAAAGGGACCCAGTACTTC,CASSLYLLGGRAKGTQYF
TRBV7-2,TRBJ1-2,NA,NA,TGTGCCAGCAGCTCTATTCAGACTACTAACTATGGCTACACCTTC,CASSSIQTTNYGYTF
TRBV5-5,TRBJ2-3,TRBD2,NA,TGTGCCAGCAGCATTCGACTAGCGGGAGATACGCAGTATTTT,CASSIRLAGDTQYF
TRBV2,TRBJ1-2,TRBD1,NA,TGTGCCAGCAGTTCTCAGACAGGGAACTATGGCTACACCTTC,CASSSQTGNYGYTF
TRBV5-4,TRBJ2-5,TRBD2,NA,TGTGCCAGCAGCCCTGGACTAGCGGGGGGCCTGGTCCAGTACTTC,CASSPGLAGGLVQYF
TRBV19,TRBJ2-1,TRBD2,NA,TGTGCCAGTAGTGTGGGACTAGCGGGGGGAGGGCAGTTCTTC,CASSVGLAGGGQFF
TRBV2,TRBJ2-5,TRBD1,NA,TGTGCCAGCATTCCCCAGGGGGCCCATCGGGAGACCCAGTACTTC,CASIPQGAHRETQYF
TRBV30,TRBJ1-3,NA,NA,TGTGCCTGGAGTTCGGGGGGCTCTGGAAACACCATATATTTT,CAWSSGGSGNTIYF
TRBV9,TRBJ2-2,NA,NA,TGTGCCAGCAGCGAGACCGTAGCGGCGAACACCGGGGAGCTGTTTTTT,CASSETVAANTGELFF
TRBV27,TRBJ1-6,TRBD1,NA,TGTGCCAGCAGCAAGAAGGGACAGGGGAACTCACCCCTCCACTTT,CASSKKGQGNSPLHF
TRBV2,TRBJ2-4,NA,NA,TGTGCCAGCAGACAGGAAAACATTCAGTACTTC,CASRQENIQYF
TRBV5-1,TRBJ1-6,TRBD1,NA,TGCGCCAGCAGCACCCGGACAGGGGAAAATTCACCCCTCCACTTT,CASSTRTGENSPLHF
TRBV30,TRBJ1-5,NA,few,TGTGCCTGGACGGAGGGGATGGCTCAGCCCCAGCATTTT,CAWTEGMAQPQHF
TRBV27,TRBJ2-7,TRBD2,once,TGTGCCAGCAGTTTATCGGGACTAGCGGGAGTCTACGAGCAGTACTTC,CASSLSGLAGVYEQYF
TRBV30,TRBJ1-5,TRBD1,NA,TGTGCCTGGAGTACCCAGGGGGATCAGCCCCAGCATTTT,CAWSTQGDQPQHF
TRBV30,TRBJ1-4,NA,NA,TGTGCCTGGAGTGTTTTGGAGGGTTTGGTGTTTTTT,CAWSVLEGLVFF
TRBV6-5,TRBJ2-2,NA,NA,TGTGCCAGCACGAGGGAAGAGGCCACCGGGGAGCTGTTTTTT,CASTREEATGELFF